The rows below give T cell receptor beta chains drawn from one sample of a study of Ad26.COV2.S vaccination and SARS-CoV-2 variants. Clones were read by immunoSEQ multiplex PCR, and TCRdb kept only the in-frame ones, dropping some. This table has 450,000 to 550,000 clones, roughly 89% appearing once. The input for sequencing was peripheral blood, taken in a trial of Ad26.COV2.S vaccine versus placebo. These receptors were taken from a person between 18 and 65 years old who received the Ad26.COV2.S COVID-19 vaccine or a placebo. The CDR3 runs from the conserved cysteine through the conserved F or W. D genes are given only for firm matches. Not all rows give a size; the values are once, few, many and, for expanded clones, a class.

D gene: .
J gene: TRBJ2-1
clone size: .
V gene: TRBV27
CDR3 DNA: TGTGCCAGCCGAACATGGGACCCAAACAATGAGCAGTTCTTC
CDR3 protein: CASRTWDPNNEQFF

D gene: .
J gene: TRBJ2-3
clone size: .
V gene: TRBV27
CDR3 DNA: TGTGCCAGCAGTCGGAGTACAGATACGCAGTATTTT
CDR3 protein: CASSRSTDTQYF

D gene: .
J gene: TRBJ1-1
clone size: .
V gene: TRBV5-4
CDR3 DNA: TGTGCCAGCAGCTCACAGGGAAAAGAAGCTTTCTTT
CDR3 protein: CASSSQGKEAFF

D gene: .
J gene: TRBJ1-2
clone size: .
V gene: TRBV18
CDR3 DNA: TGTGCCAGCTCACCAGGGCAGGGAGTTGGCTACACCTTC
CDR3 protein: CASSPGQGVGYTF

D gene: .
J gene: TRBJ1-2
clone size: .
V gene: TRBV19
CDR3 DNA: TGTGCCAGTACCCCGGGAGGGGTACTGGGCTATGGCTACACCTTC
CDR3 protein: CASTPGGVLGYGYTF

D gene: .
J gene: TRBJ1-4
clone size: .
V gene: TRBV4-2
CDR3 DNA: TGTGCCAGCAGCCAAAGTGAGGGGAGAGAAAAACTGTTTTTT
CDR3 protein: CASSQSEGREKLFF

D gene: .
J gene: TRBJ1-2
clone size: .
V gene: TRBV5-1
CDR3 DNA: TGCGCCAGCAGCCCGGACAGCTACTATGGCTACACCTTC
CDR3 protein: CASSPDSYYGYTF

D gene: TRBD1
J gene: TRBJ1-1
clone size: .
V gene: TRBV10-3
CDR3 DNA: TGTGCCATCAGAAGGGACAGGGGGCAGAGTGAAGCTTTCTTT
CDR3 protein: CAIRRDRGQSEAFF

D gene: .
J gene: TRBJ1-4
clone size: .
V gene: TRBV7-9
CDR3 DNA: TGTGCCAGCGGCAGGGGCGATGAAAAACTGTTTTTT
CDR3 protein: CASGRGDEKLFF

D gene: .
J gene: TRBJ2-1
clone size: .
V gene: TRBV4-1
CDR3 DNA: TGCGCCAGCAGCCAAGAGTGGGGGGCCTATCTGAATGAGCAGTTCTTC
CDR3 protein: CASSQEWGAYLNEQFF

D gene: TRBD1
J gene: TRBJ1-2
clone size: .
V gene: TRBV2
CDR3 DNA: TGTGCCAGCAGGGGGGACAGGGGCGGCTACACCTTC
CDR3 protein: CASRGDRGGYTF

D gene: TRBD1
J gene: TRBJ2-1
clone size: .
V gene: TRBV10-3
CDR3 DNA: TGTGCCAATGGACAGGGGGGCAATGAGCAGTTCTTC
CDR3 protein: CANGQGGNEQFF

D gene: .
J gene: TRBJ2-7
clone size: .
V gene: TRBV2
CDR3 DNA: TGTGCCAGCAGTGAAAGATACGAGCAGTACTTC
CDR3 protein: CASSERYEQYF

D gene: .
J gene: TRBJ1-2
clone size: .
V gene: TRBV7-9
CDR3 DNA: TGTGCCAGCAGCTCTACGGGGGGGCCTTGGGATGGCTACACCTTC
CDR3 protein: CASSSTGGPWDGYTF

D gene: TRBD1
J gene: TRBJ2-3
clone size: .
V gene: TRBV7-7
CDR3 DNA: TGTGCTAGCAGCCCCGGGACAGGGGGCGCGGAAGATACGCAGTATTTT
CDR3 protein: CASSPGTGGAEDTQYF

D gene: .
J gene: TRBJ1-5
clone size: few
V gene: TRBV18
CDR3 DNA: TGTGCCAGCTCACCACAGAATAGCAATCAGCCCCAGCATTTT
CDR3 protein: CASSPQNSNQPQHF

D gene: .
J gene: TRBJ1-2
clone size: once
V gene: TRBV24-1
CDR3 DNA: TGTGCCACCAGTGCGGAGGACTATGGCTACACCTTC
CDR3 protein: CATSAEDYGYTF

D gene: TRBD1
J gene: TRBJ1-2
clone size: .
V gene: TRBV28
CDR3 DNA: TGTGCCAGCAGTTCAACCGGGACAGGGACCGGCTACACCTTC
CDR3 protein: CASSSTGTGTGYTF

D gene: .
J gene: TRBJ2-4
clone size: .
V gene: TRBV7-2
CDR3 DNA: TGTGCCAGCAGCTTAGGTCCTATTCCGCGGATTCAGTACTTC
CDR3 protein: CASSLGPIPRIQYF

D gene: .
J gene: TRBJ1-2
clone size: .
V gene: TRBV29-1
CDR3 DNA: TGCAGCGTGAGTGCCGCAGGGTATGGCTACACCTTC
CDR3 protein: CSVSAAGYGYTF

D gene: .
J gene: TRBJ1-1
clone size: .
V gene: TRBV7-9
CDR3 DNA: TGTGCCAGCAGGTCAGTAGTAGATGAAGCTTTCTTT
CDR3 protein: CASRSVVDEAFF

D gene: TRBD1
J gene: TRBJ2-2
clone size: .
V gene: TRBV15
CDR3 DNA: TGTGCCACCAGCAGAGGACAGGGACACACCGGGGAGCTGTTTTTT
CDR3 protein: CATSRGQGHTGELFF

D gene: TRBD1
J gene: TRBJ1-4
clone size: once
V gene: TRBV5-8
CDR3 DNA: TGTGCCAGCAGCGAGCACCGGGGACAGGGGGCCCCTGAAAAACTGTTTTTT
CDR3 protein: CASSEHRGQGAPEKLFF

D gene: TRBD1
J gene: TRBJ1-3
clone size: .
V gene: TRBV9
CDR3 DNA: TGTGCCAGCAGCTCTACCTCACTCCGACAGGGCGGAAACACCATATATTTT
CDR3 protein: CASSSTSLRQGGNTIYF

D gene: .
J gene: TRBJ2-2
clone size: .
V gene: TRBV7-3
CDR3 DNA: TGTGCCAGCAGCGATGAGCGTGCCGGGGAGCTGTTTTTT
CDR3 protein: CASSDERAGELFF

D gene: TRBD1
J gene: TRBJ1-1
clone size: .
V gene: TRBV27
CDR3 DNA: TGTGCCAGCAGTCTAGACAGGGATAGGGTCGAAGCTTTCTTT
CDR3 protein: CASSLDRDRVEAFF

D gene: .
J gene: TRBJ1-2
clone size: .
V gene: TRBV19
CDR3 DNA: TGTGCCAGTAGTAACAGGGAAAAAGCTAACTATGGCTACACCTTC
CDR3 protein: CASSNREKANYGYTF

D gene: TRBD2
J gene: TRBJ2-7
clone size: .
V gene: TRBV7-6
CDR3 DNA: TGTGCCAGCAGCTTAGGCAGCGGGGGGGCCTACGAGCAGTACTTC
CDR3 protein: CASSLGSGGAYEQYF

D gene: .
J gene: TRBJ1-1
clone size: few
V gene: TRBV5-1
CDR3 DNA: TGCGCCAGCAGCAGAACAGGGATGAACACTGAAGCTTTCTTT
CDR3 protein: CASSRTGMNTEAFF

D gene: .
J gene: TRBJ1-4
clone size: .
V gene: TRBV5-4
CDR3 DNA: TGTGCCAGCAGCTCCTTTCCAGGGGAAGCGGTGGAAAAACTGTTTTTT
CDR3 protein: CASSSFPGEAVEKLFF

D gene: TRBD1
J gene: TRBJ1-2
clone size: .
V gene: TRBV19
CDR3 DNA: TGTGCCAGCCACGACAGGGCCGGTATGGATGGCTACACCTTC
CDR3 protein: CASHDRAGMDGYTF

D gene: .
J gene: TRBJ1-1
clone size: .
V gene: TRBV28
CDR3 DNA: TGTGCCAGCACCCCCGGGGGGCGCGTCACTGAAGCTTTCTTT
CDR3 protein: CASTPGGRVTEAFF

D gene: .
J gene: TRBJ1-5
clone size: .
V gene: TRBV7-8
CDR3 DNA: TGTGCCAGCAGCCACAGCCGGGGAGGGGTGCAGCCCCAGCATTTT
CDR3 protein: CASSHSRGGVQPQHF